This TCR beta chain appears in the sequencing data of a study of T-cell memory formation after mild COVID-19. Across the whole study: The two donors had largely donor-specific TCR clusters.

Constant-segment primers and 5'RACE yielded cDNA libraries for TCR alpha and TCR beta, each carrying sample barcodes and UMIs. TCRdb ran MiXCR on the 5' RACE reads and lists one entry per CDR3 protein. The sample contains 300,000 to 350,000 distinct CDR3 sequences, over 11% of which appear only once. V trimming: 4 bases; J trimming: 0 bases; junction bases outside the gene matches: 6. The CDR3 covers 18 residues. CDR1 is SGHRS and CDR2 is YFSETQ in the germline V gene. The sequence came from a man aged 18 to 29 who had mild COVID-19 (a few samples of this study predate the infection). Cell type and time point are not known. The sample comprised PBMCs or a T cell subset sorted from them (not recorded which). This chain connects TRBV5-1 to TRBJ2-3; 15 nucleotides line up with TRBD2. The CDR3 DNA is TGCGCCAGCAGCCCCGGGACTAGCGGGGGGCCCAGCACAGATACGCAGTATTTT. Amino acid sequence: CASSPGTSGGPSTDTQYF.